The rows below give T cell receptor beta chains drawn from one sample of a study of post-analysis software for immune sequencing data. TCRdb reanalysed the PCR reads using MiXCR and keeps one entry per CDR3 protein. The sample has under 200,000 distinct CDR3 sequences; 36% are singletons. This specimen was blood, taken after autologous hematopoietic stem cell transplantation. These receptors all stem from a girl aged 10 to 17 with multiple sclerosis. The conserved cysteine and the conserved F or W are not part of the CDR3 here. Each record gives: J gene, V gene, CDR3 length, D gene, CDR3 protein. D genes are given only for firm matches.

>TRBJ2-1|TRBV7-9|10|.
ASSSYTNEQF
>TRBJ2-7|TRBV18|11|.
ASSPAPSYEQY
>TRBJ2-1|TRBV20-1|15|.
SARQPTGDPGDNEQF
>TRBJ2-1|TRBV21-1|20|.
ACSKAKLPGQGERLAINEQF
>TRBJ2-4|TRBV20-1|15|TRBD2
SARDLRTSGIENIQY
>TRBJ2-3|TRBV6-4|13|TRBD2
ASADSAGGTDTQY
>.|TRBV19|11|TRBD1
ASSPTGSDEQY
>TRBJ1-2|TRBV4-3|13|.
ASSQDSDGIYGYT
>TRBJ2-1|TRBV6-2/TRBV6-3|11|.
ASSNDIYNEQF
>TRBJ2-5|TRBV20-1|14|TRBD2
SASRGASGSEETQY
>.|TRBV7-8|12|TRBD2
ASSSLAGGIEQF
>TRBJ2-7|TRBV20-1|13|TRBD2
SARVFLAGAYEQY
>TRBJ2-7|TRBV29-1|10|.
SAGDFPYEQY
>TRBJ1-4|TRBV7-8|14|TRBD1
ASSPIRGQGAEKLF
>TRBJ1-1|TRBV12-3/TRBV12-4|16|TRBD1
ASSARRMLAGGNTEAF
>.|TRBV6-6|14|.
ASRPPGGGIPYEQY
>.|TRBV6-5|13|.
ANSYSLEGMYEQY
>TRBJ2-4|TRBV9|13|TRBD1
ASSEGQGMWDIQY
>TRBJ2-7|TRBV7-2|13|TRBD2
ASSPGLADSYEQY
>TRBJ2-7|TRBV28|13|TRBD2
ASSSPAGGPHEQY
>TRBJ2-1|TRBV6-5|14|TRBD2
ASSFGTSVGYNEQF
>TRBJ2-5|TRBV6-2/TRBV6-3|9|.
ASSSPRAQY
>.|TRBV28|14|.
ASTPQGPQGTYEQY
>TRBJ2-5|TRBV16|12|.
ASSQLAESETQY
>TRBJ2-5|TRBV7-8|11|.
ASSLALAGAQY
>TRBJ1-2|TRBV20-1|11|TRBD1
SARGTGAYGYT
>TRBJ2-5|TRBV12-3/TRBV12-4|13|TRBD2
ASSTGTSGQETQY
>TRBJ1-2|TRBV5-1|12|TRBD1
ASSPGQGWYGYT
>TRBJ1-1|TRBV14|11|.
ASSPIRNTEAF
>TRBJ2-7|TRBV14|12|.
ASSQVGGVDEQY
>TRBJ1-2|TRBV3-1|14|.
ASSQGILRGVQGYT
>TRBJ2-5|TRBV7-2|11|.
ASRTRERYEQY
>TRBJ2-4|TRBV29-1|20|.
SAPAGYSGVVLSRLAKNTQY
>TRBJ2-4|TRBV6-5|13|TRBD1
ASSRAGGISYEQY
>TRBJ1-1|TRBV6-4|11|.
ASSASMGTQAF
>TRBJ1-4|TRBV29-1|17|.
SALALLGGPGRTNEKLF
>TRBJ2-5|TRBV20-1|14|TRBD2
SASGTSGREKETQY
>TRBJ2-1|TRBV4-3|13|TRBD1
ASSQLRGPNNEQF
>TRBJ2-1|TRBV29-1|12|.
SVVWAASYNEQF
>.|TRBV6-2/TRBV6-3|10|.
ASSLQGYEQY
>TRBJ2-1|TRBV19|13|.
ASSIQVLTYNEQF
>TRBJ1-1|TRBV20-1|12|TRBD1
SARVKDRRAKAF
>TRBJ2-7|TRBV5-6|13|.
ASSLGGGGPYEQY
>TRBJ1-2|TRBV6-2/TRBV6-3|13|.
ASSYRNRVNYGYT
>TRBJ2-5|TRBV29-1|11|TRBD2
SGGLAAQETQY
>TRBJ1-2|TRBV20-1|13|.
SASPRGGVYYGYT
>TRBJ1-2|TRBV18|11|.
ASSRTGLEGYT
>TRBJ2-1|TRBV27|13|TRBD2
ASSLSSGKINEQF
>TRBJ1-1|TRBV6-5|14|.
ASSSPGRGGGTEAF
>TRBJ2-5|TRBV7-7|13|.
ASSFSRSLGETQY
>TRBJ1-3|TRBV29-1|13|.
SATDRRHSGNTIY
>TRBJ2-7|TRBV12-3/TRBV12-4|14|TRBD1
ASSSILIQGAYEQY
>TRBJ2-5|TRBV3-1|12|.
ASSQQWTEETQY
>TRBJ2-1|TRBV11-2|12|.
ASSLRTFYNEQV
>TRBJ1-1|TRBV27|11|.
ASSLGQHTEAF